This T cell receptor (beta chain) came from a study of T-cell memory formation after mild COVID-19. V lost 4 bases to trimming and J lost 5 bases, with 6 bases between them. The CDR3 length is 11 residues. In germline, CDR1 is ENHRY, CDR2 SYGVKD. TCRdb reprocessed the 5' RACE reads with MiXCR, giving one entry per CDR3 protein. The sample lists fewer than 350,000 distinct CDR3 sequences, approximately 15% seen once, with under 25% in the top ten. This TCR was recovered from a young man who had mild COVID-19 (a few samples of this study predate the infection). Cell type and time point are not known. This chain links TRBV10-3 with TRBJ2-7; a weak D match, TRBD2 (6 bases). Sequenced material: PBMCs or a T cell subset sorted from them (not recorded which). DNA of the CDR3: TGTGCCATCAGTGGGGGGGACGAGCAGTACTTC. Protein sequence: CAISGGDEQYF.